The present entry profiles one T cell receptor beta chain with its context. No antigen is known for it. At the DNA level, this CDR3 is encoded by other sequences in the same sample as well. Profiled with immunoSEQ multiplex PCR; TCRdb holds only in-frame clones, not every one. The data show millions of clones, about 95% seen once. The sample comes from a study of shared clonotypes between healthy human individuals. Germline V lookup: CDR1 SGHDT, CDR2 YYEEEE. V was shortened by 5 bases and J by 0 bases, with 8 bases between the two germline ends. The CDR3 consists of 13 residues. Study-wide points: Clonotype sharing across four donors was observed for approximately 5% of naive CD4 clonotypes.

CD45RO-negative CD8 cells positively selected for CCR7 made up the naive population, which excluded terminally differentiated effector memory CD45RA+ cells. The V and J genes are TRBV5-6 and TRBJ1-1; D remains ambiguous. The receptor comes from a man aged 18-30 years in good health. Input material: naive CD8+ T cells sorted from blood. This CDR3 is CASSSSLNTEAFF. CDR3 nucleotide sequence: TGTGCCAGCAGTTCGAGTCTGAACACTGAAGCTTTCTTT.